Below are 25 T cell receptor beta chains sequenced from a single sample in a study of T cell repertoires in ileal Crohn's disease. Some clones are missing from TCRdb's copy, which holds only in-frame ones; the method was immunoSEQ multiplex PCR. This sample has 12,000 or so clones, with around 80% found just once. The sequencing input was ileal tissue. Receptors originate from an adult with Crohn's disease.

V and J are TRBV11-3 and TRBJ2-7; D might be TRBD1 (6 bases). This CDR3 region has 16 residues. V lost 5 bases, J lost 6 bases, and 23 bases lay in between. Germline V CDR1 and CDR2: SGHNT, YENEEA. Here the CDR3 DNA reads TGTGCCAGCAGCCAGCGGTCAGGGGCCATAACGGGCGAGCAGTACTTC. This codes for CASSQRSGAITGEQYF.

The chain combines TRBV25-1 with TRBJ1-5; D is perhaps TRBD1 (6 bases). CDR1 and CDR2 from the germline V gene are MGHDK and SYGVNS. The CDR3 has 14 amino acids. Trimming pared 3 bases from V and 7 bases from J, leaving 13 bases between. The CDR3 DNA is TGTGCCAGCAGTGATCTACAGGGCTCCCAGCCCCAGCATTTT. This translates into CASSDLQGSQPQHF.

The V and J genes are TRBV18 and TRBJ1-6; D is unresolved. The CDR3 extends over 19 amino acids. Germline V lookup: CDR1 KGHSH, CDR2 LQKENI. V shed 2 bases and J shed 0 bases, with 17 bases lying between them. CDR3 nucleotides: TGTGCCAGCTCACCAGTCGCTCCATCCACGAGCTCCTATAATTCACCCCTCCACTTT. It yields the protein CASSPVAPSTSSYNSPLHF.

This clone was recorded only once. The V call is TRBV30, the J call TRBJ1-6; D unclear. V was pared by 1 base and J by 3 bases, with 10 bases between. The CDR3 contains 15 residues. Germline values: CDR1 GTSNPN, CDR2 SVGIG (reference sequence). CDR3 bases: TGTGCCTGGAGTGGGCGGCTGATCTATAATTCACCCCTCCACTTT. Translation gives CAWSGRLIYNSPLHF.

The chain is built from TRBV9 and TRBJ1-4, with 11 bases fitting TRBD1. CDR3 length: 16 residues. With 0 bases clipped from V and 8 bases from J, the junction kept 6 bases outside the gene matches. CDR1 and CDR2 (germline): SGDLS, YYNGEE. CDR3 DNA sequence: TGTGCCAGCAGCGTAGGGGCGGGACAGGGGGGAGAAAAACTGTTTTTT. It translates to CASSVGAGQGGEKLFF.

The gene calls are TRBV7-2 and TRBJ1-4, with D perhaps TRBD1 (6 bases). V was cut by 5 bases and J by 2 bases, with 18 bases left in between. From germline, CDR1 is SGHTA and CDR2 FQGNSA. The length of the CDR3 is 17 residues. CDR3 residues: CASSPRGRRGTNEKLFF. The DNA of the CDR3 is TGTGCCAGCAGCCCGAGGGGTCGAAGGGGGACTAATGAAAAACTGTTTTTT.

The V and J genes are TRBV9 and TRBJ1-3, with 7 bases that match TRBD1. V lost 0 bases to trimming and J lost 4 bases; unmatched junction nucleotides: 4. The germline gives CDR1 SGDLS, CDR2 YYNGEE. The CDR3 contains 15 residues. The CDR3 nucleotides are TGTGCCAGCAGCGTAGCGACAGGGTCGGGAAACACCATATATTTT. Protein sequence: CASSVATGSGNTIYF.

This rearrangement joins TRBV5-4 to TRBJ2-6, with 12 bases fitting TRBD2. Germline V gene data show CDR1 as SGHNT and CDR2 as YYREEE (reference sequence). This CDR3 is 20 amino acids long. The V and J ends lost 1 base and 1 base, in that order; junction bases with no gene match: 9. The CDR3 sequence is CASSLLAGGPVSSGANVLTF. DNA of the CDR3: TGTGCCAGCAGCTTGCTAGCGGGAGGGCCTGTGTCTTCTGGGGCCAACGTCCTGACTTTC. Combining the CDR3 with reference TRBV5-4 and TRBJ2-6 gives the whole variable domain ETGVTQSPTHLIKTRGQQVTLRCSSQSGHNTVSWYQQALGQGPQFIFQYYREEENGRGNFPPRFSGLQFPNYSSELNVNALELDDSALYLCASSLLAGGPVSSGANVLTFGAGSRLTVL.

The rearrangement joins TRBV5-1 to TRBJ2-2, with 7 bases lining up with TRBD2. Germline CDR1 and CDR2: SGHRS and YFSETQ. This CDR3 contains 16 residues. The V and J ends lost 2 bases and 3 bases, in that order; junction bases with no gene match: 7. The CDR3 DNA sequence: TGCGCCAGCAGCTTATCGGCGGGAGTGTACACCGGGGAGCTGTTTTTT. Amino acids: CASSLSAGVYTGELFF.

CDR3 coding DNA: TGCGCCAGCAGCTTGGTGGGAGGAACCACAGATACGCAGTATTTT. Its translation is CASSLVGGTTDTQYF. The chain carries TRBV5-1 and TRBJ2-3, with D perhaps TRBD2 (6 bases). V was trimmed by 0 bases and J by 2 bases, leaving 10 bases between them. Germline loops: CDR1 SGHRS, CDR2 YFSETQ. This CDR3 contains 15 residues.

This chain links TRBV29-1 with TRBJ2-1; D remains unclear. Germline loops: CDR1 SQVTM, CDR2 ANQGSEA. CDR3 size: 15 residues. V lost 6 bases to trimming and J lost 0 bases, with 15 bases between them. Written as DNA, the CDR3 is TGCAGCGTGGCAAAAGACATTTCCTCCTACAATGAGCAGTTCTTC. It yields the protein CSVAKDISSYNEQFF.

This clone has a single count. J is TRBJ1-3 and V is TRBV5-1; D remains ambiguous. The germline CDR1 and CDR2 sequences are SGHRS and YFSETQ. This CDR3 region has 16 residues. Deletions cut 0 bases from V and 3 bases from J, with 13 bases between. In DNA, the CDR3 is TGCGCCAGCAGCTTGGAGTATTCGTTCGGTGGAAACACCATATATTTT. It specifies CASSLEYSFGGNTIYF.

The chain joins TRBV11-3 to TRBJ2-5; D might be TRBD2 (5 bases). CDR3 size: 11 residues. CDR1 is SGHNT, CDR2 YENEEA, per germline. The V end was cut by 6 bases, the J end by 3 bases, with 5 bases between. The CDR3, as DNA: TGTGCCAGCAGAGCGGAAGAGACCCAGTACTTC. Translation: CASRAEETQYF.

The V call is TRBV19, the J call TRBJ2-5; 12 nucleotides match TRBD1. The tail of the sequence fits TRBJ2-7 better, so the J call may be wrong. Per germline, CDR1 LNHDA and CDR2 SQIVND (reference sequence). The CDR3 sequence is 14 residues long. DNA of the CDR3: TGTGCCAGTAAAGGCGGGACAGGGGGCATCGAGCAGTACTTC. Protein sequence: CASKGGTGGIEQYF.

This clone is a singleton in its sample. The V gene is TRBV5-1, the J gene TRBJ1-1; tentative D call: TRBD1 (6 bases). Per the germline V gene, CDR1 is SGHRS and CDR2 is YFSETQ. CDR3 length: 14 residues. The V gene lost 7 bases and the J gene lost 5 bases, with 18 bases spanning the gap. As DNA, the CDR3 is TGCGCCAGCCGCTCGGAAGGGGGAGATACTGAAGCTTTCTTT. Protein product: CASRSEGGDTEAFF. The full variable domain, in which reference TRBV5-1 and TRBJ1-1 provide the parts outside the CDR3, is KAGVTQTPRYLIKTRGQQVTLSCSPISGHRSVSWYQQTPGQGLQFLFEYFSETQRNKGNFPGRFSGRQFSNSRSEMNVSTLELGDSALYLCASRSEGGDTEAFFGQGTRLTVV.

This rearrangement joins TRBV5-1 to TRBJ2-2, with D possibly TRBD1 on 5 matching bases. This CDR3 contains 13 residues. Trimming took 9 bases from V and 2 from J, leaving 11 bases between them. Germline CDR1 is SGHRS and CDR2 is YFSETQ. The DNA for the CDR3 is TGCGCCACCACTGACAGAAACACCGGGGAGCTGTTTTTT. It codes for CATTDRNTGELFF.

This clone was observed a handful of times. This chain uses TRBV10-3 with TRBJ2-7; 13 bases line up with TRBD2. CDR1 is ENHRY and CDR2 is SYGVKD in the germline V gene. This CDR3 is built from 17 residues. Trimming took 2 bases from V and 0 from J; bases not matched to a gene: 4. The CDR3 DNA follows: TGTGCCATCAGTGAGGGGACTAGCGGGACTTTCTCCTACGAGCAGTACTTC. Translation: CAISEGTSGTFSYEQYF.

The chain recombines TRBV5-1 with TRBJ2-1, with TRBD2 matching over 7 bases. The CDR3 runs 15 residues. V shed 6 bases, J shed 4 bases, and the junction held 10 bases outside the gene matches. Germline V gene lookup returns CDR1 SGHRS and CDR2 YFSETQ. DNA of the CDR3: TGCGCCAGCAATTTTATGGCTAGCGGATACAATGAGCAGTTCTTC. Translation gives CASNFMASGYNEQFF. Drawing the rest from reference TRBV5-1 and TRBJ2-1, the complete variable domain is KAGVTQTPRYLIKTRGQQVTLSCSPISGHRSVSWYQQTPGQGLQFLFEYFSETQRNKGNFPGRFSGRQFSNSRSEMNVSTLELGDSALYLCASNFMASGYNEQFFGPGTRLTVL.

The V and J genes are TRBV5-6 and TRBJ2-7; 7 nucleotides agree with TRBD2. CDR1 and CDR2 (germline): SGHDT, YYEEEE. Trimming cost V 2 bases and J 6 bases; bases outside gene matches: 8. This CDR3 contains 14 residues. CDR3 nucleotides: TGTGCCAGCAGCTTCGGACTAGTGTCGGGCGAGCAGTACTTC. It codes for CASSFGLVSGEQYF. The variable domain in full, completed from reference TRBV5-6 and TRBJ2-7, reads DAGVTQSPTHLIKTRGQQVTLRCSPKSGHDTVSWYQQALGQGPQFIFQYYEEEERQRGNFPDRFSGHQFPNYSSELNVNALLLGDSALYLCASSFGLVSGEQYFGPGTRLTVT.

Written as DNA, the CDR3 is TGTGCCAGCAGCGCGGGACAGGGGCAGTACAGATCTGGAAACACCATATATTTT. Protein sequence: CASSAGQGQYRSGNTIYF. The chain carries TRBV2 and TRBJ1-3, with 10 bases that match TRBD1. The CDR3 runs 18 residues. V lost 6 bases to trimming and J lost 1 base; unmatched junction nucleotides: 12. Germline V gene sequence: CDR1 SNHLY, CDR2 FYNNEI.

This clone was found once. The CDR3 DNA sequence: TGTGCCAGCAGCTTAGAACAGGTCTATACCGGGGAGCTGTTTTTT. Translated, it gives CASSLEQVYTGELFF. The rearrangement joins TRBV7-9 to TRBJ2-2; D possibly corresponds to TRBD1 (5 bases). This CDR3 comprises 15 residues. Germline-derived CDR1 and CDR2 are SEHNR and FQNEAQ (reference sequence). V lost 1 base to trimming and J lost 5 bases, with 11 bases between them. Using reference TRBV7-9 and TRBJ2-2 for the parts outside the CDR3, the full variable domain is DTGVSQNPRHKITKRGQNVTFRCDPISEHNRLYWYRQTLGQGPEFLTYFQNEAQLEKSRLLSDRFSAERPKGSFSTLEIQRTEQGDSAMYLCASSLEQVYTGELFFGEGSRLTVL.

By sample fraction, this clone is large. CDR3: CASSAGNSNQPQHF. In DNA form, the CDR3 reads TGTGCCAGCAGTGCAGGGAATAGCAATCAGCCCCAGCATTTT. The chain links TRBV2 to TRBJ1-5, with D possibly TRBD1 on 5 matching bases. The V end was cut by 4 bases, the J end by 0 bases, with 7 bases between. Germline-derived CDR1 and CDR2 are SNHLY and FYNNEI. The CDR3 spans 14 residues.

The gene calls are TRBV11-2 and TRBJ2-5, with D possibly being TRBD1 (6 bases). Germline loops: CDR1 SGHAT, CDR2 FQNNGV. This CDR3 is 14 amino acids long. Trimming cost V 3 bases and J 5 bases, with 13 bases left between them. This chain's CDR3 is CASSFTGIGETQYF. The CDR3 DNA reads TGTGCCAGCAGCTTTACAGGGATCGGGGAGACCCAGTACTTC.

The V gene is TRBV6-5, the J gene TRBJ1-2; a weak D match, TRBD1 (5 bases). The ends were cut back, 2 bases at V and 7 bases at J, with 20 bases in the middle. CDR1 and CDR2 (germline): MNHEY, SVGAGI. This CDR3 comprises 16 residues. CDR3 bases: TGTGCCAGCAGTTACGGTACCGGGACTGCGAAAGTTGGCTACACCTTC. It codes for CASSYGTGTAKVGYTF.

This clone was detected once. The CDR3 DNA follows: TGCGCCAGCAGCTCCCTGACTAGCGGGGGCGGGGAGACCCAGTACTTC. This sequence encodes CASSSLTSGGGETQYF. The V gene is TRBV5-1, the J gene TRBJ2-5; 12 bases are a match to TRBD2. J lost 5 bases, V lost 3 bases, and 8 bases had no gene match. Germline V gene data show CDR1 as SGHRS and CDR2 as YFSETQ. The CDR3 runs 16 residues. Looking up the rest from reference TRBV5-1 and TRBJ2-5 gives the full variable domain: KAGVTQTPRYLIKTRGQQVTLSCSPISGHRSVSWYQQTPGQGLQFLFEYFSETQRNKGNFPGRFSGRQFSNSRSEMNVSTLELGDSALYLCASSSLTSGGGETQYFGPGTRLLVL.